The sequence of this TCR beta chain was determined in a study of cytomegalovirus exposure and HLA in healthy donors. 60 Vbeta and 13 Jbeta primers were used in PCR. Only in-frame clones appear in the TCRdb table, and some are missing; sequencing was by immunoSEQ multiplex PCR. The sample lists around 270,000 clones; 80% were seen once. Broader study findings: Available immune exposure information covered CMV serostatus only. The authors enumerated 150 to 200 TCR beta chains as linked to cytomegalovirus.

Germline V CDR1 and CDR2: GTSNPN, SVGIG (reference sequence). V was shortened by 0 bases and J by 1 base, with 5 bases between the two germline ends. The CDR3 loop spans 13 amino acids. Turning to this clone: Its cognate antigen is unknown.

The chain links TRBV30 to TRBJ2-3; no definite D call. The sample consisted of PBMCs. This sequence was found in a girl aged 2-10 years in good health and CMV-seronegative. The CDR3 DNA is TGTGCCTGGAGTGTACTCGGCACAGATACGCAGTATTTT. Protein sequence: CAWSVLGTDTQYF.